This T cell receptor beta chain was sequenced in a study of CD8+ T cells in alopecia areata. Study summary: Patients in the treated group were given tofacitinib by mouth, 5 to 10 mg twice a day.

Starting from PBMCs, sorting isolated CD4+ and CD8+ T cells. The CDR3 totals 14 residues. V gave up 4 bases and J gave up 8 bases; unmatched junction bases: 10. Germline lookup yields CDR1 GTSNPN and CDR2 SVGIG (reference sequence). Concerning this clone itself: Its antigen remains unidentified.

It was cDNA, reverse transcribed from extracted RNA, that served as the sequencing template. Sequencing used immunoSEQ multiplex PCR; TCRdb keeps in-frame clones, though not all of them. The data contain hundreds of thousands of clones, about three fifths of them singletons. Study findings and constraints: More clonal than normal scalp was lesional scalp, particularly alopecia totalis/universalis.

Sequences were derived from CD4+ T cells sorted from blood, sampled at week 0. V and J are TRBV30 and TRBJ1-3; the match to TRBD1 covers 8 bases. The TCR sequence derives from a human donor with alopecia areata. The CDR3 nucleotides read TGTGCCTGGACCGACGGACAGGGTGGGGACACCATATATTTT. This encodes CAWTDGQGGDTIYF.